The source of this T cell receptor (beta chain) is a study of cytomegalovirus exposure and HLA in healthy donors. Findings and limits, study-wide: Altogether, 164 TCR beta chains were recorded as cytomegalovirus-associated. Differences between HLA loci emerged in a later analysis of TCR association rates, with DRB1 most and HLA-C fewest. Researchers had no immune exposure information except CMV serostatus available.

Details on this clone: Its antigen is as yet unknown.

This CDR3 region has 15 residues. Germline V lookup: CDR1 LGHNA, CDR2 YNFKEQ. Trimming took 3 bases from V and 0 from J, leaving 11 bases between them. The PCR made use of 60 Vbeta and 13 Jbeta primers. Measured with immunoSEQ multiplex PCR; TCRdb has only the in-frame clones, and not every one. The sample holds 80,000 to 95,000 clones; 81% are singletons and the top ten take approximately 1.9%. This receptor was taken from a woman in her 30s in good health and CMV-seronegative. The chain recombines TRBV4-2 with TRBJ1-1; possible D gene TRBD1, 5 bases. Source material: PBMCs. The CDR3 DNA sequence: TGTGCCAGCAGCCATCAACAGGCGTTGAACACTGAAGCTTTCTTT. This translates into CASSHQQALNTEAFF.